The 2 T cell receptor beta chains below were found in one sample sequenced in a study of blood T cell repertoires in COVID-19. The assay was immunoSEQ multiplex PCR, and TCRdb's table has in-frame clones only and misses some. The sample has 55,000 to 75,000 clones; about three quarters are singletons. Sequenced material: peripheral blood. These receptors originate from a human donor in a cohort sampled during active COVID-19.

This clone was found once. CDR3 bases: TGTGCCAGTAGTTCCGGTCTAGCGGGTGGAGTGTATTTT. It is translated as CASSSGLAGGVYF. The rearrangement uses TRBV19 and TRBJ2-3, with 8 bases fitting TRBD2. Trimming took 5 bases from V and 14 from J; bases not matched to a gene: 12. The CDR3 runs 13 residues. CDR1 is LNHDA and CDR2 is SQIVND in the germline V gene (reference sequence).

The chain recombines TRBV19 with TRBJ2-7, with D possibly TRBD2 on 5 matching bases. CDR1 is LNHDA and CDR2 is SQIVND in the germline V gene (reference sequence). The length of the CDR3 is 14 residues. Trimming removed 2 bases at V and 5 bases at J, with 13 bases between. This chain's CDR3 is CASSIQPLANEQYF. The DNA for the CDR3 is TGTGCCAGTAGTATACAACCCCTAGCCAACGAGCAGTACTTC.